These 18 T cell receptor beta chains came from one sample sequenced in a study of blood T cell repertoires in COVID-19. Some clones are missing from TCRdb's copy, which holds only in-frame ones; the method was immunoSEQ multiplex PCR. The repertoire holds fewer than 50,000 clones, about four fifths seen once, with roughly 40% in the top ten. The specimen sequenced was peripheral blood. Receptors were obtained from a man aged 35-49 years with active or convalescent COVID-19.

CDR3 DNA sequence: TGCGCCAGCAGCCAAGGGTGGACACCTAACAATGAGCAGTTCTTC. It codes for CASSQGWTPNNEQFF. This sequence joins TRBV4-3 and TRBJ2-1, with D possibly matching TRBD1 (5 bases). In germline, CDR1 is LGHNA, CDR2 YSLEER. The CDR3 is made up of 15 amino acids. V gave up 1 base and J gave up 5 bases, with 12 bases separating them.

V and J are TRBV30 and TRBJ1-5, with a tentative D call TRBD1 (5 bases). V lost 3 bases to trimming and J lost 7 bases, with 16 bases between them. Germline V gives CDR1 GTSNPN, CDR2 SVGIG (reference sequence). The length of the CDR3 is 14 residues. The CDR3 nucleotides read TGTGCCTGGAGCGTCACCAGGGCGGGACAGCCCCAGCATTTT. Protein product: CAWSVTRAGQPQHF.

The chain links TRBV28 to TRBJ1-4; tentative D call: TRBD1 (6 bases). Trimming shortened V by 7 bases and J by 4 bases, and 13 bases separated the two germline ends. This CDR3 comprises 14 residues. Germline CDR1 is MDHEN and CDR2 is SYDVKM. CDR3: CASTISGVNEKLFF. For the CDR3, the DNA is TGTGCCAGCACCATATCAGGGGTTAATGAAAAACTGTTTTTT.

The DNA of the CDR3 is TGTGCCAGCAGCTGGGACAGGGGAGCTAACTATGGCTACACCTTC. It encodes CASSWDRGANYGYTF. V gene TRBV7-8 combines with J gene TRBJ1-2; TRBD1 matches at 10 bases. CDR1 is SGHVS, CDR2 FQNEAQ, per germline. The CDR3 has 15 amino acids. Trimming took 4 bases from V and 0 from J; bases not matched to a gene: 2.

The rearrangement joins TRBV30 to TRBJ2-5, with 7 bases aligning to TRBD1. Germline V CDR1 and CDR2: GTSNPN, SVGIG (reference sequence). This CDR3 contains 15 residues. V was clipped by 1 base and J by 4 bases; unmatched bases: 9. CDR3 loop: CAWSDGTVGGETQYF. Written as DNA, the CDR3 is TGTGCCTGGAGTGACGGGACAGTAGGAGGAGAGACCCAGTACTTC.

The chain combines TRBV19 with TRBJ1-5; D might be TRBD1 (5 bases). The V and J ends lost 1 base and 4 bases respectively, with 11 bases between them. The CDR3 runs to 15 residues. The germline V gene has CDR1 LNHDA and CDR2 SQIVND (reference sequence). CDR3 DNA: TGTGCCAGTAGTATAGTTAGGGGCAGTAATCAGCCCCAGCATTTT. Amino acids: CASSIVRGSNQPQHF.

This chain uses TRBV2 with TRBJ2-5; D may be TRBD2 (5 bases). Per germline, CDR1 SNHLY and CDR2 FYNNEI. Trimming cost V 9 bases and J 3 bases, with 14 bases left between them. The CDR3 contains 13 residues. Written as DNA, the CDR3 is TGTGCCAGTATCCAAGTGGGAGAAGAGACCCAGTACTTC. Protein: CASIQVGEETQYF.

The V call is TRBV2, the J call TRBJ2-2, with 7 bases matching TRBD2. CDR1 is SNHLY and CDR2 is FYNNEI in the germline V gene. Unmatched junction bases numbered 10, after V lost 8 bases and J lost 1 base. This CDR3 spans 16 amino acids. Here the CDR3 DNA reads TGTGCCAGCTTGTCGGGAGCGGGGAGGAACACCGGGGAGCTGTTTTTT. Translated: CASLSGAGRNTGELFF. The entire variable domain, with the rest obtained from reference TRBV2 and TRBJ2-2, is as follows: EPEVTQTPSHQVTQMGQEVILRCVPISNHLYFYWYRQILGQKVEFLVSFYNNEISEKSEIFDDQFSVERPDGSNFTLKIRSTKLEDSAMYFCASLSGAGRNTGELFFGEGSRLTVL.

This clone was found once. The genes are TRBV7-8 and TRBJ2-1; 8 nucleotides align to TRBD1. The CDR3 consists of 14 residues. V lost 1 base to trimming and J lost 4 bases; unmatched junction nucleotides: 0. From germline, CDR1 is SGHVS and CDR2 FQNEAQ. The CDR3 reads CASSLGDRYNEQFF. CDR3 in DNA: TGTGCCAGCAGCTTAGGGGACAGGTACAATGAGCAGTTCTTC.

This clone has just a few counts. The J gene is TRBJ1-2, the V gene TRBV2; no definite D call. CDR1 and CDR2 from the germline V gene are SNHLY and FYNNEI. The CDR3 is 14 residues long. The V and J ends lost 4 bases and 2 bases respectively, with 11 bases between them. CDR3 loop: CASSVRPSNYGYTF. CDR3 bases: TGTGCCAGCAGTGTCAGGCCTTCAAACTATGGCTACACCTTC.

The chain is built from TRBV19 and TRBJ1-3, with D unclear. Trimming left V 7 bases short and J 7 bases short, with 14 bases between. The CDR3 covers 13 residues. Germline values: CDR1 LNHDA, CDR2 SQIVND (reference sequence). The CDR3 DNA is TGTGCCAGTACCCCAAGTGGAGGGAACACCATATATTTT. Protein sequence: CASTPSGGNTIYF. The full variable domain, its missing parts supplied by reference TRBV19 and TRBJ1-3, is DGGITQSPKYLFRKEGQNVTLSCEQNLNHDAMYWYRQDPGQGLRLIYYSQIVNDFQKGDIAEGYSVSREKKESFPLTVTSAQKNPTAFYLCASTPSGGNTIYFGEGSWLTVV.

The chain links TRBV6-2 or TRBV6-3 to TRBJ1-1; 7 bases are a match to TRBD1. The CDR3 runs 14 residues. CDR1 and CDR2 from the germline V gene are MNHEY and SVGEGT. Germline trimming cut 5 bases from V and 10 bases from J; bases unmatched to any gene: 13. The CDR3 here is CASSARDSLPSAFF. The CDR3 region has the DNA TGTGCCAGCAGTGCCCGGGACAGCCTTCCATCAGCTTTCTTT.

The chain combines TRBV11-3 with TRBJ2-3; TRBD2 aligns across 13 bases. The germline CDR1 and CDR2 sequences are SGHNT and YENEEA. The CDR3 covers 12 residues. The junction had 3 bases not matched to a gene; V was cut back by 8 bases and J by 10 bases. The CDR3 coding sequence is TGTGCCAGCGGAACTAGCGGGGGGGCGCAGTATTTT. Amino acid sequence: CASGTSGGAQYF.

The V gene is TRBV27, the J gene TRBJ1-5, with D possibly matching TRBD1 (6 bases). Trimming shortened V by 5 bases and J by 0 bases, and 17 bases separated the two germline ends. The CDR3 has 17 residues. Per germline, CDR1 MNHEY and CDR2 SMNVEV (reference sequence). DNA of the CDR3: TGTGCCAGCAGTCGCCGGGACACCCTACATAGCAATCAGCCCCAGCATTTT. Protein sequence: CASSRRDTLHSNQPQHF.

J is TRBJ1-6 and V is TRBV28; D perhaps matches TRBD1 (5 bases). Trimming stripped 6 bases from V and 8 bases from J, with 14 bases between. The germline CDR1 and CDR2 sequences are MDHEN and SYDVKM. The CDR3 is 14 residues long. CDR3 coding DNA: TGTGCCAGCAGCGGGGGGGGTAGAGATTCACCCCTCCACTTT. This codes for CASSGGGRDSPLHF. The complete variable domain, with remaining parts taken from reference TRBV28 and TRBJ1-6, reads DVKVTQSSRYLVKRTGEKVFLECVQDMDHENMFWYRQDPGLGLRLIYFSYDVKMKEKGDIPEGYSVSREKKERFSLILESASTNQTSMYLCASSGGGRDSPLHFGNGTRLTVT.

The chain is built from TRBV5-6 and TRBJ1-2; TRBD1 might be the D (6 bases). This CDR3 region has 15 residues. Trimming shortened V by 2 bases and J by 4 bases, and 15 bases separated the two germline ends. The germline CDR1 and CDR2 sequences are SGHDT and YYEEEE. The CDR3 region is CASSFRGGASYGYTF. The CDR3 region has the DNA TGTGCCAGCAGCTTTAGGGGGGGCGCGAGCTATGGCTACACCTTC.

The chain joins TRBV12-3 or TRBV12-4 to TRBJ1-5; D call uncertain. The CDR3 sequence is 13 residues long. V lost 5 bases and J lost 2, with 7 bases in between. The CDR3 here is CASSKEGNQPQHF. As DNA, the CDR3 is TGTGCCAGCAGTAAAGAGGGCAATCAGCCCCAGCATTTT.

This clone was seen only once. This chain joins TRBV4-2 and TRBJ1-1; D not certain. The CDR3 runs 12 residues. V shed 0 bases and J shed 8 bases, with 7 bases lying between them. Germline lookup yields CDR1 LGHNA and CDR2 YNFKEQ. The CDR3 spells CASSQEQTEAFF. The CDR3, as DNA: TGTGCCAGCAGCCAAGAACAGACAGAAGCTTTCTTT.